The present T cell receptor (beta chain) was sequenced within a study of blood T cells in healthy people across ages. This clonotype appeared a few times. Without the conserved terminal phenylalanine or tryptophan, this CDR3 likely stems from a read error. This CDR3 has 15 residues. Germline trimming cut 1 base from V and 6 bases from J; bases unmatched to any gene: 3. Germline-derived CDR1 and CDR2 are LGHNA and YNFKEQ. The authors ran a second PCR of about 7 to 11 cycles using a sample-barcoded 5' primer and a J-beta primer mix. TCRdb ran MiXCR on the 5' RACE reads and lists one entry per CDR3 protein. The sample has about 1.6 million distinct CDR3 sequences, roughly a third seen once.

The chain recombines TRBV4-2 with TRBJ1-6; TRBD1 aligns across 7 bases. The TCR was taken from a woman aged 25 to 39 in good health. Sample: blood. Here the CDR3 DNA reads TGTGCCAGCAGCCAAGTAAGGGGGCGTAATTCACCCCTCCACTTG. Translated: CASSQVRGRNSPLHL.